This entry lists 28 T cell receptor beta chains sequenced from one sample in a study of T cells expressing NK-cell markers. TCRdb reanalyzed the 5' RACE reads, giving one entry per CDR3 protein sequence and no DNA. Seen in this sample are 200,000 to 300,000 distinct CDR3 sequences; the ten most common clones hold 3.5% to 5%. The source material was blood T cells: a sorted CD56 or NKG2C T cell subset, CD4+ or CD8+ T cells, or bulk PBMC T cells (not recorded which). The receptor set was obtained from a woman aged 18 to 75 in good health.

This chain links TRBV20-1 with TRBJ2-5; TCRdb returns TRBD2, unconfirmable since there is no DNA. This CDR3 has 15 residues. CDR1 DFQATT and CDR2 SNEGSKA come from the germline V gene (reference sequence). CDR3 loop: CSAPRLAEKQETQYF.

The V call is TRBV7-2, the J call TRBJ2-2; the D gene TCRdb calls, TRBD1, cannot be checked with no DNA. The CDR3 sequence is 15 residues long. Per germline, CDR1 SGHTA and CDR2 FQGNSA. The CDR3 protein is CASSLGQVNTGELFF.

V usage is TRBV20-1 and J usage is TRBJ2-7; TCRdb calls TRBD2, which cannot be checked without DNA. Looked up from germline, CDR1 is DFQATT and CDR2 is SNEGSKA (reference sequence). CDR3 size: 12 residues. The CDR3 spells CSAPSRSYEQYF.

The chain combines TRBV20-1 with TRBJ1-6. Per the germline V gene, CDR1 is DFQATT and CDR2 is SNEGSKA (reference sequence). The CDR3 covers 13 residues. The chain's CDR3 is CSASVMSDSPLHF.

This chain joins TRBV29-1 and TRBJ2-1; TCRdb picks TRBD1, but there is no DNA to check that call. Germline assignment: CDR1 SQVTM and CDR2 ANQGSEA. The CDR3 runs to 14 residues. CDR3 residues: CSVDGTGASNEQFF.

This rearrangement joins TRBV3-1 to TRBJ2-2; TCRdb outputs TRBD2, but without DNA this stays unchecked. CDR3 size: 14 residues. Looked up from germline, CDR1 is LGHDT and CDR2 is YNNKEL (reference sequence). This chain's CDR3 is CASSQPPSAGELFF.

The CDR3 is CASSLASTAGGYNEQFF. The chain carries TRBV12-3 or TRBV12-4 and TRBJ2-1; the D call of TRBD2 rests on TCRdb alone, since no DNA is present to check it. The CDR3 is 17 residues long.

The rearrangement links TRBV2 to TRBJ2-2; the TRBD1 assignment by TCRdb is unverifiable without DNA. The CDR3 totals 13 residues. Per germline, CDR1 SNHLY and CDR2 FYNNEI. CDR3 loop: CASSLQGAGELFF.

The V call is TRBV7-2, the J call TRBJ2-7; there is no DNA to check the TCRdb D call of TRBD2. The CDR3 consists of 13 residues. Looked up from germline, CDR1 is SGHTA and CDR2 is FQGNSA. CDR3 sequence reads: CASSFGLVLEQYF.

The rearrangement links TRBV20-1 to TRBJ2-2. This CDR3 has 15 amino acids. In germline, CDR1 is DFQATT, CDR2 SNEGSKA (reference sequence). The CDR3 here is CSARDFTANTGELFF.

V and J are TRBV5-1 and TRBJ1-2; TCRdb returns TRBD1, unconfirmable since there is no DNA. CDR1 SGHRS and CDR2 YFSETQ come from the germline V gene. This CDR3 region has 14 residues. CDR3 amino acids: CASSTDSENYGYTF.

The V call is TRBV14, the J call TRBJ2-3. The CDR3 totals 13 residues. From germline, CDR1 is SGHDN and CDR2 FVKESK. CDR3 amino acids: CASSQQLTDTQYF.

V and J are TRBV19 and TRBJ1-2; TCRdb picks TRBD1, but there is no DNA to check that call. This CDR3 region has 12 residues. Germline V gene data show CDR1 as LNHDA and CDR2 as SQIVND (reference sequence). Here the CDR3 reads CASSMAGYGYTF.

This chain links TRBV6-5 with TRBJ2-5; TCRdb gives TRBD2 as the D gene, but with no DNA this cannot be confirmed. The germline V gene encodes CDR1 MNHEY and CDR2 SVGAGI. The CDR3 length is 19 residues. The CDR3 reads CASSYSLGLVGGAGETQYF.

The chain carries TRBV12-3 or TRBV12-4 and TRBJ2-1. The CDR3 is 14 amino acids. This CDR3 reads CASSSETPRDEQFF.

This chain joins TRBV12-5 and TRBJ2-2; TCRdb lists TRBD2, though no DNA is available to test this call. The CDR3 consists of 16 residues. CDR1 and CDR2 from the germline V gene are LGHNT and FRNRAP. This chain's CDR3 is CASGFGLAGGTGELFF.

The genes are TRBV4-2 and TRBJ2-2; TCRdb indicates TRBD2, and absent DNA this call remains unverified. Germline CDR1 LGHNA, CDR2 YNFKEQ. The CDR3 extends over 15 amino acids. CDR3 residues: CASSQDAGRTGELFF.

The rearrangement uses TRBV15 and TRBJ2-3; TCRdb indicates TRBD1, and absent DNA this call remains unverified. Germline V gives CDR1 LNHNV, CDR2 YYDKDF (reference sequence). CDR3 length: 15 amino acids. The CDR3: CATSRDPLKGNTQYF. Full variable domain (rest looked up from reference TRBV15 and TRBJ2-3): DAMVIQNPRYQVTQFGKPVTLSCSQTLNHNVMYWYQQKSSQAPKLLFHYYDKDFNNEADTPDNFQSRRPNTSFCFLDIRSPGLGDTAMYLCATSRDPLKGNTQYFGPGTRLTVL.

The V and J genes are TRBV11-2 and TRBJ1-1. Germline values: CDR1 SGHAT, CDR2 FQNNGV. The CDR3 length is 16 residues. The CDR3 protein is CASSITVTLMNTEAFF. Looking up the rest from reference TRBV11-2 and TRBJ1-1 gives the full variable domain: EAGVAQSPRYKIIEKRQSVAFWCNPISGHATLYWYQQILGQGPKLLIQFQNNGVVDDSQLPKDRFSAERLKGVDSTLKIQPAKLEDSAVYLCASSITVTLMNTEAFFGQGTRLTVV.

This rearrangement joins TRBV9 to TRBJ2-3. This CDR3 contains 14 residues. Germline V gene data show CDR1 as SGDLS and CDR2 as YYNGEE. The CDR3 spells CASSVTVNTDTQYF.

The chain couples TRBV5-6 to TRBJ2-2. Germline-derived CDR1 and CDR2 are SGHDT and YYEEEE. This CDR3 spans 14 amino acids. The CDR3 sequence is CASSFNKGSGELFF.

The chain links TRBV5-1 to TRBJ2-3; TCRdb calls TRBD2, which cannot be checked without DNA. The CDR3 spans 15 residues. Germline assignment: CDR1 SGHRS and CDR2 YFSETQ. CDR3 amino acids: CASSATSGGTDTQYF.

The chain uses TRBV12-3 or TRBV12-4 and TRBJ1-1; TCRdb returns TRBD1, unconfirmable since there is no DNA. CDR3 length: 18 amino acids. The chain's CDR3 is CASSSPGGTIWGDTEAFF.

The chain is built from TRBV20-1 and TRBJ1-1; TCRdb reports TRBD1, a call that lacks DNA to check it against. The CDR3 is 12 amino acids. In germline, CDR1 is DFQATT, CDR2 SNEGSKA (reference sequence). The CDR3 loop reads CSANRGFTEAFF.

The chain links TRBV4-1 to TRBJ2-4; the D gene TCRdb calls, TRBD1, cannot be checked with no DNA. Germline values: CDR1 MGHRA, CDR2 YSYEKL. This CDR3 is 11 amino acids long. The CDR3: CASRGQNIQYF.

This chain uses TRBV27 with TRBJ1-1; TCRdb designates TRBD1, a call that cannot be tested without DNA. CDR3 size: 17 residues. Germline lookup yields CDR1 MNHEY and CDR2 SMNVEV (reference sequence). The CDR3 loop is CASSLFGTAPKNTEAFF.

The chain uses TRBV4-3 and TRBJ2-1; as DNA is missing, the TRBD1 call by TCRdb cannot be tested. Germline V gene data show CDR1 as LGHNA and CDR2 as YSLEER. The CDR3 contains 12 residues. The chain's CDR3 is CASSQAEGGQFF.

The chain combines TRBV6-1 with TRBJ2-7; TCRdb names TRBD1, which stays unverified in the absence of DNA. The CDR3 runs to 14 residues. Looked up from germline, CDR1 is MNHNS and CDR2 is SASEGT. The CDR3 spells CASIRAAGAYEQYF.